This paragraph reports one TCR beta chain. This record comes from a study of identical twins. Unique molecular identifiers were present on the cDNA, which also gained a universal primer site by template switching. MiXCR, run by TCRdb on the 5' RACE reads, gives a single entry per CDR3 protein. The data hold 1.5 million to 2 million distinct CDR3 sequences, with more than 30% observed a single time. The donors were all healthy and Caucasian. The CDR3 runs to 13 residues. Germline loops: CDR1 LNHDA, CDR2 SQIVND (reference sequence). Trimming took 3 bases from V and 2 from J, leaving 7 bases between them.

The clonotype comes from a newborn girl in good health. The chain uses TRBV19 and TRBJ2-5, with no clear D. The sample was cord blood. The chain's CDR3 is CASSITLQETQYF. The CDR3 region has the DNA TGTGCCAGTAGTATCACACTTCAAGAGACCCAGTACTTC.